Each of the 17 T cell receptor beta chains below was sequenced from the same sample in a study of blood T cell repertoires in COVID-19. Sequencing was performed with immunoSEQ multiplex PCR; in TCRdb, only in-frame clones are kept and a portion is missing. The repertoire includes under 250,000 clones, approximately 81% of them detected once, and less than 4% sits in the top ten. The specimen sequenced was peripheral blood. The receptors come from a woman of 80 years or more with acute or convalescent COVID-19.

This clone has only a few counts. This chain links TRBV6-2 or TRBV6-3 with TRBJ1-5, with a tentative D call TRBD1 (6 bases). V was trimmed by 3 bases and J by 9 bases, leaving 24 bases between them. Germline CDR1 is MNHEY and CDR2 is SVGEGT. The CDR3 length is 17 residues. The CDR3 DNA sequence: TGTGCCAGCAGTTATTTCGGACAGTTGCGATGGAGTGGGCCCCAGCATTTT. As protein: CASSYFGQLRWSGPQHF.

The chain carries TRBV7-2 and TRBJ1-5; D unresolved. The V gene's germline CDR1 is SGHTA and CDR2 FQGNSA. Trimming removed 5 bases at V and 2 bases at J, with 16 bases between. There are 16 residues in the CDR3. The CDR3 nucleotides read TGTGCCAGCAGCCCGTCCTTAATGAGTGGCAATCAGCCCCAGCATTTT. It is translated as CASSPSLMSGNQPQHF.

The chain employs TRBV13 and TRBJ2-7, with 9 bases lining up with TRBD1. Germline lookup yields CDR1 PRHDT and CDR2 FYEKMQ (reference sequence). CDR3 length: 12 residues. J gave up 12 bases and V 4 bases, and 7 bases lay outside the gene matches. The CDR3 DNA is TGTGCCAGCAGCTGGACAGGGGCCGCCCTGTACTTC. This translates into CASSWTGAALYF.

The chain uses TRBV7-3 and TRBJ2-1, with D possibly being TRBD1 (6 bases). CDR1 and CDR2 from the germline V gene are SGHTA and FQGTGA. The CDR3 runs 13 residues. The ends were cut back, 5 bases at V and 8 bases at J, with 13 bases in the middle. The CDR3 spells CASSRRQVDEQFF. The CDR3 DNA sequence: TGTGCCAGCAGCCGAAGACAGGTAGATGAGCAGTTCTTC.

The chain has TRBV19 and TRBJ1-2; D gene ambiguous. Germline CDR1 LNHDA, CDR2 SQIVND (reference sequence). CDR3 length: 16 residues. V gave up 8 bases and J gave up 4 bases, with 23 bases separating them. Here the CDR3 reads CASSPGAGLSGYGYTF. In DNA form, the CDR3 reads TGTGCCAGTTCTCCCGGAGCGGGCCTTAGTGGCTATGGCTACACCTTC.

This chain links TRBV4-3 with TRBJ1-2; TRBD1 agrees at 8 bases. Germline CDR1 is LGHNA and CDR2 is YSLEER. The CDR3 has 16 amino acids. V lost 0 bases and J lost 7; bases outside the gene matches: 10. The CDR3 region is CASSQEGRGREGGYTF. The CDR3 DNA follows: TGCGCCAGCAGCCAAGAAGGCAGGGGGCGAGAGGGTGGCTACACCTTC.

The gene calls are TRBV11-3 and TRBJ1-2; weak D call: TRBD1 (5 bases). The length of the CDR3 is 15 residues. The ends were cut back, 10 bases at V and 5 bases at J, with 23 bases in the middle. CDR1 SGHNT and CDR2 YENEEA come from the germline V gene. The CDR3 region is CATHSASGTEYGYTF. CDR3 sequence (DNA): TGTGCCACCCACAGCGCCAGCGGGACTGAGTATGGCTACACCTTC. The variable domain in full, completed from reference TRBV11-3 and TRBJ1-2, reads EAGVVQSPRYKIIEKKQPVAFWCNPISGHNTLYWYLQNLGQGPELLIRYENEEAVDDSQLPKDRFSAERLKGVDSTLKIQPAELGDSAVYLCATHSASGTEYGYTFGSGTRLTVV.

The rearrangement links TRBV4-3 to TRBJ2-7, with a weak D call TRBD1 (6 bases). CDR3 length: 16 residues. Germline assignment: CDR1 LGHNA and CDR2 YSLEER. Trimming took off 0 bases at V and 7 bases at J, with 19 bases between the two ends. Written as DNA, the CDR3 is TGCGCCAGCAGCCAAGATTTAGGCAGGGGATTTGGTGAGCAGTACTTC. This encodes CASSQDLGRGFGEQYF.

The V call is TRBV3-1 (or the pseudogene TRBV3-2), the J call TRBJ1-1; 9 nucleotides match TRBD1. Germline CDR1 and CDR2: LGHDT and YNNKEL (reference sequence). V trimming: 4 bases; J trimming: 1 base; junction bases outside the gene matches: 4. The length of the CDR3 is 15 residues. In DNA form, the CDR3 reads TGTGCCAGCAGCCTTGGGACAGGGCAGAACACTGAAGCTTTCTTT. Its protein product is CASSLGTGQNTEAFF.

In its sample, this clone was seen a few times. The chain is built from TRBV9 and TRBJ2-5, with 10 bases lining up with TRBD2. The CDR3 length is 15 residues. Trimming cost V 5 bases and J 4 bases; bases outside gene matches: 8. Germline values: CDR1 SGDLS, CDR2 YYNGEE. CDR3: CASSSSSGGRETQYF. The CDR3 DNA follows: TGTGCCAGCAGTTCTAGTAGCGGGGGGCGAGAGACCCAGTACTTC.

Only a few counts were recorded for this clone. The chain has TRBV7-2 and TRBJ1-6; D remains unclear. Germline V gene sequence: CDR1 SGHTA, CDR2 FQGNSA. V was pared by 2 bases and J by 6 bases, with 11 bases between. The CDR3 has 15 amino acids. The CDR3 DNA reads as TGTGCCAGCAGCTTAATATCGGTCCTTAATTCACCCCTCCACTTT. Translation gives CASSLISVLNSPLHF.

This clone has just one count. The genes are TRBV24-1 and TRBJ1-2; possibly TRBD1 for D (6 bases). The V and J ends lost 4 bases and 9 bases respectively, with 17 bases between them. The V gene's germline CDR1 is KGHDR and CDR2 SFDVKD. CDR3 size: 14 residues. The CDR3 loop reads CATSDPRQVERYTF. The CDR3 bases are TGTGCCACCAGTGACCCAAGACAGGTTGAACGCTACACCTTC.

The chain employs TRBV11-2 and TRBJ1-2; 10 positions match TRBD1. CDR3 length: 13 residues. Trimming removed 4 bases from V and 6 bases from J; junction bases left unmatched: 2. Germline CDR1 is SGHAT and CDR2 is FQNNGV. The DNA for the CDR3 is TGTGCCAGCAGCTGGACAGGGGGTAATGGCTACACCTTC. Translated: CASSWTGGNGYTF. Together with reference TRBV11-2 and TRBJ1-2, the CDR3 gives the full variable domain: EAGVAQSPRYKIIEKRQSVAFWCNPISGHATLYWYQQILGQGPKLLIQFQNNGVVDDSQLPKDRFSAERLKGVDSTLKIQPAKLEDSAVYLCASSWTGGNGYTFGSGTRLTVV.

V usage is TRBV4-2 and J usage is TRBJ2-7, with D perhaps matching TRBD2 (6 bases). Germline CDR1 LGHNA, CDR2 YNFKEQ. The CDR3 consists of 15 residues. Trimming pared 3 bases from V and 2 bases from J, leaving 14 bases between. The CDR3 DNA is TGTGCCAGCAGCCAGGCCGGGACGGGAGCCTACGAGCAGTACTTC. Translating it yields CASSQAGTGAYEQYF.

The V and J genes are TRBV7-8 and TRBJ2-5, with D tentatively TRBD1 (5 bases). Germline-derived CDR1 and CDR2 are SGHVS and FQNEAQ. Trimming removed 2 bases from V and 7 bases from J, with 17 bases in between. The CDR3 loop spans 15 amino acids. The CDR3 loop is CASSLFGAPQGTQYF. Written as DNA, the CDR3 is TGTGCCAGCAGCTTATTTGGGGCCCCCCAGGGGACCCAGTACTTC. The full variable domain, completed using reference TRBV7-8 and TRBJ2-5, is GAGVSQSPRYKVAKRGQDVALRCDPISGHVSLFWYQQALGQGPEFLTYFQNEAQLDKSGLPSDRFFAERPEGSVSTLKIQRTQQEDSAVYLCASSLFGAPQGTQYFGPGTRLLVL.

The chain has TRBV11-2 and TRBJ2-3; D remains ambiguous. Germline V lookup: CDR1 SGHAT, CDR2 FQNNGV. The CDR3 length is 16 residues. V was shortened by 5 bases and J by 1 base, with 16 bases between the two germline ends. The CDR3 sequence is CASSQTVIRGTDTQYF. The CDR3 nucleotides read TGTGCCAGCAGCCAGACGGTAATACGGGGCACAGATACGCAGTATTTT.

CDR3 nucleotides: TGCGCCAGCAGAAAAGCCGGGACTAGCGGGGATGTCTACAATGAGCAGTTCTTC. This sequence encodes CASRKAGTSGDVYNEQFF. The chain links TRBV5-1 to TRBJ2-1, with 13 bases fitting TRBD2. From germline, CDR1 is SGHRS and CDR2 YFSETQ. This CDR3 comprises 18 residues. V lost 5 bases and J lost 3; bases outside the gene matches: 11.